A single sample is the source of the 13 T cell receptor beta chains below, sequenced in a study of T cell clonality in common variable immunodeficiency. Profiling relied on immunoSEQ multiplex PCR, and the TCRdb table lists in-frame clones only, not all of them. The sample has some 50,000 clones, none seen only once. The sample comprised peripheral blood mononuclear cells. These receptors originate from a person aged 18 to 70 in good health.

This clone was recorded at least ten times. Read coverage stops 3 residues before the CDR3 terminus; the germline J gene supplies the remainder. The chain has TRBV19 and TRBJ2-3, with 10 bases lining up with TRBD1. Germline V gives CDR1 LNHDA, CDR2 SQIVND (reference sequence). CDR3 length equals 16 residues. The ends lost 5 bases at V and 5 bases at J; junction bases unmatched: 10. This CDR3 is CASSPTRDRGLDTQYF. The CDR3 DNA, read in part, is TGTGCCAGTAGTCCGACCCGGGACAGGGGTTTAGATACG. Supplemented by reference TRBV19 and TRBJ2-3, the full variable domain reads DGGITQSPKYLFRKEGQNVTLSCEQNLNHDAMYWYRQDPGQGLRLIYYSQIVNDFQKGDIAEGYSVSREKKESFPLTVTSAQKNPTAFYLCASSPTRDRGLDTQYFGPGTRLTVL.

A word on this clone: Read coverage stops 3 residues before the CDR3 terminus; the germline J gene supplies the remainder. The chain couples TRBV7-2 to TRBJ2-3, with 12 nucleotides matching TRBD1. CDR3 length: 15 amino acids. The germline V gene has CDR1 SGHTA and CDR2 FQGNSA. CDR3 region: CASSPGDRGRETQYF. The sequenced part of the CDR3 DNA is TGTGCCAGCAGCCCGGGGGACAGGGGGCGGGAGACG.

Ten or more counts support this clone. The read stops 3 residues short of the end of the CDR3; the missing end is completed from the germline J gene. The chain is built from TRBV20-1 and TRBJ2-7; 8 nucleotides match TRBD1. V shed 4 bases and J 3 bases; nucleotides not matched to a gene: 14. Germline V gene data show CDR1 as DFQATT and CDR2 as SNEGSKA (reference sequence). The CDR3 sequence is 16 residues long. The CDR3 sequence: CSATHSSGGQGYEQYF. The sequenced part of the CDR3 DNA is TGCAGTGCTACCCATTCCTCCGGTGGACAGGGCTACGAG.

This clone was seen repeatedly, ten times or more. Read coverage stops 3 residues before the CDR3 terminus; the germline J gene supplies the remainder. The chain has TRBV5-4 and TRBJ1-4, with D possibly TRBD1 on 5 matching bases. Germline V CDR1 and CDR2: SGHNT, YYREEE (reference sequence). This CDR3 comprises 16 residues. The CDR3 spells CASSSSAYSGANVLFF. Incomplete CDR3 DNA: TGTGCCAGCAGTTCTTCAGCATACTCTGGGGCCAACGTA.

This clone showed up just a few times. The CDR3 end falls 3 residues outside the read, so it is completed with the germline J gene. The rearrangement uses TRBV7-9 and TRBJ1-2, with D possibly matching TRBD1 (5 bases). Trimming removed 4 bases at V and 5 bases at J, with 11 bases between. The CDR3 has 13 amino acids. CDR1 is SEHNR, CDR2 FQNEAQ, per germline (reference sequence). The CDR3 sequence: CASSYEGTYGYTF. Incomplete CDR3 DNA: TGTGCCAGCAGCTACGAGGGGACTTATGGC.

This clone was observed many times. Read coverage stops 3 residues before the CDR3 terminus; the germline J gene supplies the remainder. This rearrangement joins TRBV9 to TRBJ2-5; TRBD2 matches at 7 bases. From germline, CDR1 is SGDLS and CDR2 YYNGEE. The CDR3 spans 15 residues. V lost 0 bases to trimming and J lost 5 bases; unmatched junction nucleotides: 7. The CDR3 DNA, read in part, is TGTGCCAGCAGCGTAGAAGGGACTAAGTTTGAGACC. This sequence encodes CASSVEGTKFET. The full CDR3 protein reads CASSVEGTKFETQYF.

This clone came up many times. The sequence runs out 3 residues before the end of the CDR3; the remainder is reconstructed from the germline J gene. V is TRBV19 and J is TRBJ1-1; TRBD1 aligns across 9 bases. The CDR3 contains 14 residues. CDR1 is LNHDA, CDR2 SQIVND, per germline (reference sequence). V lost 5 bases, J lost 7 bases, and 8 bases stayed unmatched. The sequenced part of the CDR3 DNA is TGTGCCAGTAGTCCAGGACAGGGGTGGGGTGAA. This translates into CASSPGQGWGE. The whole CDR3 protein is CASSPGQGWGEAFF. Drawing the rest from reference TRBV19 and TRBJ1-1, the complete variable domain is DGGITQSPKYLFRKEGQNVTLSCEQNLNHDAMYWYRQDPGQGLRLIYYSQIVNDFQKGDIAEGYSVSREKKESFPLTVTSAQKNPTAFYLCASSPGQGWGEAFFGQGTRLTVV.

This clone was counted only a few times. The sequenced fragment ends 3 residues before the CDR3 boundary, so the rest is inferred from the germline J gene. The chain carries TRBV6-2 or TRBV6-3 and TRBJ1-2, with D perhaps matching TRBD1 (5 bases). This CDR3 comprises 12 residues. CDR1 and CDR2 from the germline V gene are MNHEY and SVGEGT. The CDR3 region is CATKRGSDDYTF. The CDR3 bases that were read are TGTGCCACTAAGCGGGGGTCGGATGAC.

As to this clone: The read terminates 3 residues before the CDR3 end, so the remaining end is supplied by the germline J gene. The chain combines TRBV5-1 with TRBJ1-2, with 12 bases lining up with TRBD1. Germline V gene sequence: CDR1 SGHRS, CDR2 YFSETQ. The CDR3 is 16 amino acids. The part of the CDR3 DNA that was read is TGCGCCAGCAGCTTCCGGGACAGGGGGCCAGCGGAAGGC. It yields the protein CASSFRDRGPAEG. Given in full, the CDR3 is CASSFRDRGPAEGYTF.

This clone has ten or more counts. The CDR3 goes on 3 residues after the read ends, and that part is filled in from the germline J gene. The V and J genes are TRBV7-8 and TRBJ1-2; the D gene is possibly TRBD1 (6 bases). CDR1 is SGHVS and CDR2 is FQNEAQ in the germline V gene. The CDR3 covers 14 residues. Partial CDR3 DNA: TGTGCCAGCAGCGCCTCACAGGGCCGGAAAGGC. Amino acids: CASSASQGRKG. The CDR3 reads in full as CASSASQGRKGYTF.

Details on this clone: The CDR3 end is not reached by the read, which stops 3 residues before it; the germline J gene fills it in. This chain connects TRBV2 to TRBJ2-7; 13 bases align to TRBD2. This CDR3 region has 16 residues. CDR1 is SNHLY, CDR2 FYNNEI, per germline. V lost 3 bases to trimming and J lost 2 bases; unmatched junction nucleotides: 4. CDR3 protein: CASSDTSGRATYEQYF. The CDR3 bases that were read are TGTGCCAGCAGTGACACTAGCGGGAGGGCCACCTACGAG.

This clone was observed many times. The read ends 3 residues early relative to the CDR3; the germline J gene fills the gap. The J gene is TRBJ1-2, the V gene TRBV19; maybe TRBD1 (5 bases). CDR1 and CDR2 from the germline V gene are LNHDA and SQIVND (reference sequence). V lost 3 bases to trimming and J lost 7 bases, with 18 bases between them. CDR3 length: 15 residues. The CDR3 here is CASSIGGGTSRGYTF. CDR3 bases read: TGTGCCAGTAGTATCGGGGGGGGGACGAGTCGTGGC.

This clone was recorded many times. The read terminates 3 residues ahead of where the CDR3 ends, so the germline J gene completes it. V and J are TRBV30 and TRBJ1-2, with 9 bases matching TRBD1. The germline V gene encodes CDR1 GTSNPN and CDR2 SVGIG (reference sequence). The CDR3 is made up of 15 amino acids. V lost 4 bases and J lost 5; bases outside the gene matches: 11. This CDR3 is CAWIRRDRVKYGYTF. CDR3 bases read: TGTGCCTGGATCAGACGGGACAGGGTAAAGTATGGC.